The present TCR beta chain was sequenced within a study of response to subunit inactivated influenza vaccine. Remarks on this clonotype: The antigen remains undetermined.

Between the trimmed V and J ends, which lost 5 bases and 4 bases, there was a span of 11 bases. Germline-derived CDR1 and CDR2 are SGHTA and FQGNSA. This CDR3 is 13 amino acids long. MiXCR was run by TCRdb on the RT-PCR reads, yielding one entry per CDR3 protein. The sample has about 700,000 distinct CDR3 sequences; roughly 14% are singletons. Study-wide findings and caveats: Every seasonal influenza vaccination brings in few new T cells, the authors suggested.

The TCR comes from a man in his fifties who received an inactivated influenza vaccine. The genes are TRBV7-2 and TRBJ1-1; the D gene is possibly TRBD1 (6 bases). The starting material was PBMCs from blood, obtained less than 15 days before vaccination. The CDR3 DNA sequence: TGTGCCAGCAGCATAGGACAGACCACTGAAGCTTTCTTT. Its protein is CASSIGQTTEAFF.